This TCR beta chain was captured by sequencing in a study of identical twins. Study-wide results and caveats: Because invariant MAIT and iNKT cells could be present, zero-insertion analyses could be partly confounded. Insertions ran lower in abundant cord blood beta clonotypes, though not in memory repertoires.

Trimming took off 2 bases at V and 0 bases at J, with 11 bases between the two ends. CDR3 length equals 16 residues. Germline CDR1 and CDR2: SEHNR and FQNEAQ (reference sequence). A universal primer site was added by template switching, and unique molecular identifiers were carried by the cDNA. Via MiXCR, TCRdb re-called the 5' RACE reads, giving one row per CDR3 protein. The sample comprises about 300,000 distinct CDR3 sequences, roughly an eighth of which are singletons, and approximately 7.6% rests with the top ten. This clonotype was detected a few times. Its target is unknown. This sample was shared with a second study, whose subject was yellow fever vaccine responses in identical twins. That work states: On the reported evidence, twins' vaccine T cell responses seemed partly convergent and partly personalized.

The chain joins TRBV7-9 to TRBJ2-1, with TRBD1 as a possible D gene (6 bases). The receptor was derived from a woman aged 18-35 years in good health. What was sequenced was CD8+ T cells sorted from blood. In DNA, the CDR3 is TGTGCCAGCAGCTTACCAGGGGCCCGCTCCTACAATGAGCAGTTCTTC. Encoded protein: CASSLPGARSYNEQFF.